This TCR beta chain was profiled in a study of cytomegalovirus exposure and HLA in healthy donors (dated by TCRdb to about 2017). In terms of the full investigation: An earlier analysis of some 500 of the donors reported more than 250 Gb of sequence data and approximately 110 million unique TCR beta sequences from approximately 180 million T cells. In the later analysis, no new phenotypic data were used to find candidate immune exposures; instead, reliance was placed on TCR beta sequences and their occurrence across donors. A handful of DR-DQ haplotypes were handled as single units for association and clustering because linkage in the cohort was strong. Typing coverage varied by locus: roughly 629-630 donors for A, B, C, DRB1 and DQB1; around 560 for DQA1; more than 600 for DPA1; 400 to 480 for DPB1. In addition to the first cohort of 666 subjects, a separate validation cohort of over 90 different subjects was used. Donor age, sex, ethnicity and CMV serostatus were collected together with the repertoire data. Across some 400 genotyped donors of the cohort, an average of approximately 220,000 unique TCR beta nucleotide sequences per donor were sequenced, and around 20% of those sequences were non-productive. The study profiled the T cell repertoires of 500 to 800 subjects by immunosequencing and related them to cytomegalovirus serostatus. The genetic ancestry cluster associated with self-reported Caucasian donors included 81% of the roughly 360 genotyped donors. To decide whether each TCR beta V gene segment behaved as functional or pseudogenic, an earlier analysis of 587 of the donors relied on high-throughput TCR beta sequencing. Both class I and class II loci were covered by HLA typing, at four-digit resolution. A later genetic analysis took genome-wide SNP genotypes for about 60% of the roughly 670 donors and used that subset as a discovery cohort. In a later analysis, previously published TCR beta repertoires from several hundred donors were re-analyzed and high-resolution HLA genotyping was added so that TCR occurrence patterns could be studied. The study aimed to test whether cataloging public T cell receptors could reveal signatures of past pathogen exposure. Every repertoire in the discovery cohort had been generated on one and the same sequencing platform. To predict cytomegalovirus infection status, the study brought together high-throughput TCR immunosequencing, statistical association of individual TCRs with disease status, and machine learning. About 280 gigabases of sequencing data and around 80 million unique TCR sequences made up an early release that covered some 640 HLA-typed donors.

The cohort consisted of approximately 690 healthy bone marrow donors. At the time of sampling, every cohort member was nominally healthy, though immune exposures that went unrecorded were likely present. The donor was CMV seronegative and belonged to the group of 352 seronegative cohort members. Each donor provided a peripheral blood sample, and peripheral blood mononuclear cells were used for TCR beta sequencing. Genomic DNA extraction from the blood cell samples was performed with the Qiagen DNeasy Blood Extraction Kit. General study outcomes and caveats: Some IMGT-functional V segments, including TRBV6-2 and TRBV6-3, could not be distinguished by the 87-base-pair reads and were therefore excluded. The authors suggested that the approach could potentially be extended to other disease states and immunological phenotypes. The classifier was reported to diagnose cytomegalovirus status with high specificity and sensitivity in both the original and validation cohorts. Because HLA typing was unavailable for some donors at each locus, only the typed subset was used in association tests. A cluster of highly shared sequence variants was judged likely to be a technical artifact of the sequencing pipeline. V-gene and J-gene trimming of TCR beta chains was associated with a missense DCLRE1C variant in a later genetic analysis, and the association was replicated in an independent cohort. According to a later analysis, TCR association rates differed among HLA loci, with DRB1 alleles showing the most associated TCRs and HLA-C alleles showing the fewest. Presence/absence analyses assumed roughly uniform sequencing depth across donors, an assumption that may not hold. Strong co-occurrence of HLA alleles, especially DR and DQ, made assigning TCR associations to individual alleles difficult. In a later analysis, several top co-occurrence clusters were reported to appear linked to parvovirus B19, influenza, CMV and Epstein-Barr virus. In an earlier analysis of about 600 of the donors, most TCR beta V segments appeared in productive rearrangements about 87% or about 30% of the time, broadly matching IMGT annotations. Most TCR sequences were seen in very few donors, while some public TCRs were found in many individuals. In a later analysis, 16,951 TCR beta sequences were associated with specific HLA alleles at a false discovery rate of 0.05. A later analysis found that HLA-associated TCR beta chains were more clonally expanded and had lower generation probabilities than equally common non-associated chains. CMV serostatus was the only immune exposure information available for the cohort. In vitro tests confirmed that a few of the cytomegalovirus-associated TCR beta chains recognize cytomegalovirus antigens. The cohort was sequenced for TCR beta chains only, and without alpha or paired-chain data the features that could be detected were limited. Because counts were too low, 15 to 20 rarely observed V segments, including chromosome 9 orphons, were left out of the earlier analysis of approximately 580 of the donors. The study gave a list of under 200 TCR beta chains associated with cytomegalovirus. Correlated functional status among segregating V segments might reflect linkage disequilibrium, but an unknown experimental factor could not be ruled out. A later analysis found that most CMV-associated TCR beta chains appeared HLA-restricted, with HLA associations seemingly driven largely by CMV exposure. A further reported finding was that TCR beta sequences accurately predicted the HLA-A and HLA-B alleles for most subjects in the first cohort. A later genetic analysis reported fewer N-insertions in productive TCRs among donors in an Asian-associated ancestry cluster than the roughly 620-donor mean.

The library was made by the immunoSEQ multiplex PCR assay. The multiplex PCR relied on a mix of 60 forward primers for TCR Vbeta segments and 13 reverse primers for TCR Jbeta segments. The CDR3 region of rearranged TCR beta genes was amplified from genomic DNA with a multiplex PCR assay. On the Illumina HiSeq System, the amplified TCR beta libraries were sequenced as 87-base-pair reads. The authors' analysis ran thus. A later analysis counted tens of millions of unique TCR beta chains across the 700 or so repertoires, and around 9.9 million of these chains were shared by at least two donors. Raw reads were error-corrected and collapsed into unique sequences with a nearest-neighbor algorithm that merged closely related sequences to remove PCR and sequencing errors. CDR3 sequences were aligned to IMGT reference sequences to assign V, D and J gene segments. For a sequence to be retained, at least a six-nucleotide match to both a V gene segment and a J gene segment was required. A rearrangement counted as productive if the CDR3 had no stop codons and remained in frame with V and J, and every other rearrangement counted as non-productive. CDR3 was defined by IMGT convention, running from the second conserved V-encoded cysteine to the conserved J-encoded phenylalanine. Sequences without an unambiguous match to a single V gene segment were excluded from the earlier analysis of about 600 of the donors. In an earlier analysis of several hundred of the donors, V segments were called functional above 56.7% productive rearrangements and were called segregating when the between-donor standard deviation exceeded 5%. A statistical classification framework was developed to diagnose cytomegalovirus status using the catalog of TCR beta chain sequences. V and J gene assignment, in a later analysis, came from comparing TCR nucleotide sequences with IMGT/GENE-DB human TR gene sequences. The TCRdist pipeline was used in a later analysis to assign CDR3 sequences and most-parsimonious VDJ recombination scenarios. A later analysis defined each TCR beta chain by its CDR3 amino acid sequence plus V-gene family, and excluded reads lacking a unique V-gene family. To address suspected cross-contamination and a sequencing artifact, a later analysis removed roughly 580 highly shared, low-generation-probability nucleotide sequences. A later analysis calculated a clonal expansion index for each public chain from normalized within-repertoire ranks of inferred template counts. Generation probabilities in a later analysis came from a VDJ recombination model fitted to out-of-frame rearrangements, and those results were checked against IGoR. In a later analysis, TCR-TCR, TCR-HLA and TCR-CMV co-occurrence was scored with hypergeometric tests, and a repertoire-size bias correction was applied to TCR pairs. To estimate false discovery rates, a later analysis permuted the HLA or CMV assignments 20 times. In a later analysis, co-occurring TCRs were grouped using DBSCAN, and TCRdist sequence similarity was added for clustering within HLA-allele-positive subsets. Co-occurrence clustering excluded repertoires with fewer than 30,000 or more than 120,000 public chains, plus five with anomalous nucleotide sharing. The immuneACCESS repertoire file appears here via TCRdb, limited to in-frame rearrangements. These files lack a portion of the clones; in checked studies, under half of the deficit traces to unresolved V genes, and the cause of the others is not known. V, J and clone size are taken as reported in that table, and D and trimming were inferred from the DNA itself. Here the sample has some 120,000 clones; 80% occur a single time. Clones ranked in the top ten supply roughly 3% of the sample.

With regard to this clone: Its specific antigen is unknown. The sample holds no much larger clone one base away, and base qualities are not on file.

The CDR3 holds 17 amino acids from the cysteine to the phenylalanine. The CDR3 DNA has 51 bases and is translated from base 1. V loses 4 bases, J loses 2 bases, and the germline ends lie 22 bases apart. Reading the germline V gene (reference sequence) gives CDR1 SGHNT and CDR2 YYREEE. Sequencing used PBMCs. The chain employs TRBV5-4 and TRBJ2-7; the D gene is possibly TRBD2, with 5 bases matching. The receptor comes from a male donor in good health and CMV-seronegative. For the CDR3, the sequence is CASSTRTSDYTPYEQYF. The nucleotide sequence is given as TGTGCCAGCAGCACTAGGACGAGCGATTATACTCCCTACGAGCAGTACTTC.